This record concerns one TCR beta chain sequence. These data belong to a study of blood T cell repertoires in COVID-19. Clones were read by immunoSEQ multiplex PCR, and TCRdb kept only the in-frame ones, dropping some. The table lists under 200,000 clones, 89% of them singletons. V was trimmed by 6 bases and J by 8 bases, leaving 20 bases between them. Germline V CDR1 and CDR2: MNHEY, SVGAGI. The CDR3 totals 15 residues. Sequencing was carried out using PBMCs or T cells enriched from blood (not recorded which). This TCR was recovered from a woman aged 18-30 years who had recovered from COVID-19. J is TRBJ1-5 and V is TRBV6-5; D unclear. The CDR3 nucleotides read TGTGCCAGCAGACCTACCGGGAGCCCTGAGGAGCCCCAGCATTTT. Protein sequence: CASRPTGSPEEPQHF.